The 31 T cell receptor beta chains below were found in one sample sequenced in a study of shared clonotypes between healthy human individuals. Here immunoSEQ multiplex PCR was the method, and the copy in TCRdb shows in-frame clones only, minus some. The sample has about 820,000 clones, around 93% seen once. CD45RO-negative, CCR7-positively selected cells formed the naive CD8 fraction, excluding terminally differentiated effector memory CD45RA+ cells. Sequencing input: naive CD8+ T cells sorted from blood. The source is a man aged 25-45 years in good health.

This clone was seen only a few times. The CDR3 DNA reads TGTGCCAGCAGGAACCCGGGACAGGGGAGTGTGAATGAGCAGTTCTTC. Translation: CASRNPGQGSVNEQFF. The rearrangement links TRBV2 to TRBJ2-1; 10 bases align to TRBD1. This CDR3 contains 16 residues. Germline lookup yields CDR1 SNHLY and CDR2 FYNNEI. The J segment lost 7 bases and the V segment lost 6 bases, leaving 12 bases of the junction unmatched. The whole variable domain, filled in from reference TRBV2 and TRBJ2-1, reads EPEVTQTPSHQVTQMGQEVILRCVPISNHLYFYWYRQILGQKVEFLVSFYNNEISEKSEIFDDQFSVERPDGSNFTLKIRSTKLEDSAMYFCASRNPGQGSVNEQFFGPGTRLTVL.

V is TRBV6-6 and J is TRBJ2-2, with a possible D match to TRBD2 (6 bases). The CDR3 is 15 amino acids. V was clipped by 6 bases and J by 1 base, with 12 bases between them. Germline V lookup: CDR1 MNHNY, CDR2 SVGAGI (reference sequence). This CDR3 is CASRPGTLNTGELFF. In DNA form, the CDR3 reads TGTGCCAGCAGGCCTGGGACTCTGAACACCGGGGAGCTGTTTTTT.

The V gene is TRBV2, the J gene TRBJ2-1; 10 bases line up with TRBD2. CDR1 and CDR2 (germline): SNHLY, FYNNEI. Trimming cost V 10 bases and J 4 bases; bases outside gene matches: 4. The CDR3 is 13 amino acids. Here the CDR3 DNA reads TGTGCCATCGGGACTAGCGCATACAATGAGCAGTTCTTC. Translated: CAIGTSAYNEQFF.

This chain uses TRBV28 with TRBJ2-1, with D possibly being TRBD2 (6 bases). Trimming cost V 3 bases and J 3 bases, with 12 bases left between them. The CDR3 runs to 15 residues. Germline assignment: CDR1 MDHEN and CDR2 SYDVKM. CDR3 protein: CASSLSTGVYNEQFF. The CDR3 bases are TGTGCCAGCAGTTTGTCCACGGGAGTCTACAATGAGCAGTTCTTC.

This sequence joins TRBV19 and TRBJ2-1; 8 bases map to TRBD2. Germline values: CDR1 LNHDA, CDR2 SQIVND (reference sequence). The CDR3 has 16 amino acids. The junction had 13 bases not matched to a gene; V was cut back by 6 bases and J by 6 bases. The CDR3 here is CASSTSGLLSSNEQFF. The DNA of the CDR3 is TGTGCCAGTAGCACTAGCGGACTTTTGTCATCCAATGAGCAGTTCTTC.

CDR3 bases: TGTGCCAGCAGTTCTCTGGACATCGAGAACTATGGCTACACCTTC. Residues: CASSSLDIENYGYTF. The rearrangement links TRBV28 to TRBJ1-2; perhaps TRBD1 as D (5 bases). Trimming removed 4 bases from V and 2 bases from J, with 14 bases in between. Germline CDR1 reads MDHEN; CDR2 reads SYDVKM. This CDR3 spans 15 amino acids.

This chain links TRBV4-1 with TRBJ2-7, with D unclear. Germline V gene lookup returns CDR1 MGHRA and CDR2 YSYEKL. Trimming took 1 base from V and 0 from J, leaving 7 bases between them. The CDR3 runs to 14 residues. CDR3 nucleotides: TGCGCCAGCAGCCAAGTGTCGTTCTCCTACGAGCAGTACTTC. Its protein product is CASSQVSFSYEQYF.

CDR3 in DNA: TGTGCCAGCAGTCCTGATTCACTGGGTTTCTACGAGCAGTACTTC. Its protein is CASSPDSLGFYEQYF. This chain links TRBV2 with TRBJ2-7; D unresolved. The germline gives CDR1 SNHLY, CDR2 FYNNEI. This CDR3 has 15 residues. The ends were cut back, 5 bases at V and 3 bases at J, with 17 bases in the middle.

This chain uses TRBV15 with TRBJ2-7; D gene unclear. CDR3 length: 14 amino acids. Per the germline V gene, CDR1 is LNHNV and CDR2 is YYDKDF (reference sequence). Trimming stripped 0 bases from V and 4 bases from J, with 10 bases between. The CDR3: CATSREPASYEQYF. The CDR3 DNA reads TGTGCCACCAGCAGAGAGCCAGCCTCTTACGAGCAGTACTTC.

This chain links TRBV10-2 with TRBJ1-1; D might be TRBD1 (6 bases). Germline V gives CDR1 WSHSY, CDR2 SAAADI. V shed 6 bases and J shed 5 bases, with 10 bases lying between them. The CDR3 totals 12 residues. This CDR3 is CASRTGTTEAFF. DNA of the CDR3: TGCGCCAGCAGGACCGGGACAACTGAAGCTTTCTTT.

This chain uses TRBV15 with TRBJ2-5; possibly TRBD1 or TRBD2 for D (6 bases each). Germline V gene data show CDR1 as LNHNV and CDR2 as YYDKDF (reference sequence). There are 13 residues in the CDR3. Between the trimmed V and J ends, which lost 3 bases and 3 bases, there was a span of 8 bases. The CDR3: CATSRRGEETQYF. DNA of the CDR3: TGTGCCACCAGCAGGAGGGGGGAAGAGACCCAGTACTTC.

The chain links TRBV28 to TRBJ1-1, with a weak D call TRBD1 (5 bases). V was shortened by 7 bases and J by 5 bases, with 20 bases between the two germline ends. The CDR3 consists of 15 residues. Germline V CDR1 and CDR2: MDHEN, SYDVKM. This chain's CDR3 is CASNRGDVRGTEAFF. In DNA form, the CDR3 reads TGTGCCAGCAACCGCGGGGACGTTCGGGGGACTGAAGCTTTCTTT.

This clone was detected only a few times. The V gene is TRBV7-8, the J gene TRBJ2-1; 7 bases map to TRBD2. This CDR3 region has 15 residues. The V gene's germline CDR1 is SGHVS and CDR2 FQNEAQ. CDR3: CSSVAGPSSYNEQFF. CDR3 nucleotide sequence: TGTTCATCGGTAGCGGGCCCGAGCTCCTACAATGAGCAGTTCTTC.

The chain couples TRBV19 to TRBJ1-5; D is unclear. The germline V gene encodes CDR1 LNHDA and CDR2 SQIVND (reference sequence). V was cut by 5 bases and J by 6 bases, with 11 bases left in between. CDR3 length: 13 amino acids. CDR3 coding DNA: TGTGCCAGTAGTTTTGGGGTGAGTCAGCCCCAGCATTTT. Amino acid sequence: CASSFGVSQPQHF. Using reference TRBV19 and TRBJ1-5 for the parts outside the CDR3, the full variable domain is DGGITQSPKYLFRKEGQNVTLSCEQNLNHDAMYWYRQDPGQGLRLIYYSQIVNDFQKGDIAEGYSVSREKKESFPLTVTSAQKNPTAFYLCASSFGVSQPQHFGDGTRLSIL.

V usage is TRBV7-9 and J usage is TRBJ2-5, with 8 bases identical to TRBD2. Germline V gene sequence: CDR1 SEHNR, CDR2 FQNEAQ (reference sequence). With V trimmed by 3 bases and J by 4 bases, 13 bases remained unmatched. There are 17 residues in the CDR3. CDR3 sequence reads: CASSLLVAGWGRETQYF. CDR3 in DNA: TGTGCCAGCAGCTTGTTGGTAGCGGGGTGGGGTCGAGAGACCCAGTACTTC.

This clone was observed a single time. The gene calls are TRBV7-9 and TRBJ1-2, with D possibly being TRBD1 (5 bases). The V and J ends lost 1 base and 6 bases respectively, with 12 bases between them. This CDR3 has 14 amino acids. In germline, CDR1 is SEHNR, CDR2 FQNEAQ (reference sequence). The CDR3 protein is CASSLEVGEDGYTF. CDR3 DNA: TGTGCCAGCAGCTTAGAGGTAGGGGAGGATGGCTACACCTTC.

The rearrangement uses TRBV30 and TRBJ1-4, with D unclear. CDR1 GTSNPN and CDR2 SVGIG come from the germline V gene (reference sequence). V was pared by 5 bases and J by 5 bases, with 18 bases between. This CDR3 has 15 residues. CDR3 residues: CAWGPTGIPNEKLFF. For the CDR3, the DNA is TGTGCCTGGGGGCCTACCGGGATACCGAATGAAAAACTGTTTTTT.

The chain couples TRBV7-9 to TRBJ2-1, with 7 bases lining up with TRBD2. The V and J ends lost 1 base and 9 bases, in that order; junction bases with no gene match: 6. The CDR3 spans 14 residues. Per germline, CDR1 SEHNR and CDR2 FQNEAQ (reference sequence). The CDR3 protein is CASSLVGRDIEQFF. The CDR3 bases are TGTGCCAGCAGCTTAGTGGGGAGGGATATTGAGCAGTTCTTC.

Worth noting for this clone: Other DNA variants within this sample encode the same CDR3. The chain employs TRBV11-2 and TRBJ2-7; D call uncertain. Per germline, CDR1 SGHAT and CDR2 FQNNGV. CDR3 length equals 13 residues. The V gene lost 1 base and the J gene lost 2 bases, with 6 bases spanning the gap. The CDR3 nucleotides read TGTGCCAGCAGCTTAGGGGCTCCCTACGAGCAGTACTTC. It yields the protein CASSLGAPYEQYF.

V usage is TRBV13 and J usage is TRBJ2-7, with D uncertain. The CDR3 sequence is 14 residues long. V dropped 3 bases and J dropped 2 bases, with 11 bases sitting between them. Germline CDR1 is PRHDT and CDR2 is FYEKMQ (reference sequence). The CDR3 spells CASSFYSTPYEQYF. In nucleotides, the CDR3 is TGTGCCAGCAGCTTTTACTCAACACCCTACGAGCAGTACTTC.

The V gene is TRBV10-3, the J gene TRBJ2-6, with 7 positions matching TRBD1. From germline, CDR1 is ENHRY and CDR2 SYGVKD. The CDR3 runs 16 residues. The V gene end was trimmed by 5 bases and the J gene end by 1 base; junction bases not matched to a gene: 5. CDR3 DNA sequence: TGTGCCATCAGTTCCGGGACAGCTTCTGGGGCCAACGTCCTGACTTTC. Protein: CAISSGTASGANVLTF.

The DNA of the CDR3 is TGTGCCAGCGACGATGGGACAGACCATAGCAATCAGCCCCAGCATTTT. It specifies CASDDGTDHSNQPQHF. The V and J genes are TRBV19 and TRBJ1-5; 7 bases agree with TRBD1. This CDR3 is built from 16 residues. Trimming at V came to 9 bases and at J to 0 bases, leaving 11 bases not matched to a gene. Per the germline V gene, CDR1 is LNHDA and CDR2 is SQIVND (reference sequence).

J is TRBJ2-1 and V is TRBV9, with TRBD2 matching 12 bases. The germline gives CDR1 SGDLS, CDR2 YYNGEE. The CDR3 length is 19 residues. The J segment lost 4 bases and the V segment lost 3 bases, leaving 14 bases of the junction unmatched. The DNA for the CDR3 is TGTGCCAGCAGCGATCCGGGACAGGGGACTAGCGGGCCGTACAATGAGCAGTTCTTC. Translated, it gives CASSDPGQGTSGPYNEQFF.

The chain carries TRBV19 and TRBJ2-7; D gene unclear. V was cut by 3 bases and J by 3 bases, with 15 bases left in between. Germline V gives CDR1 LNHDA, CDR2 SQIVND (reference sequence). There are 15 residues in the CDR3. The CDR3 DNA sequence: TGTGCCAGTAGTATGGTTCCTAGTGGGGACTACGAGCAGTACTTC. Translated, it gives CASSMVPSGDYEQYF.

The V call is TRBV19, the J call TRBJ2-7; D could derive from TRBD1 or TRBD2 (5 bases each). This CDR3 is built from 14 residues. Germline CDR1 LNHDA, CDR2 SQIVND (reference sequence). V was clipped by 7 bases and J by 2 bases, with 15 bases between them. CDR3 in DNA: TGTGCCAGTACCCCAAGGGACGGTACCTACGAGCAGTACTTC. This sequence encodes CASTPRDGTYEQYF.

The V gene is TRBV12-5, the J gene TRBJ1-2, with D hard to call. Germline V gene sequence: CDR1 LGHNT, CDR2 FRNRAP. Trimming stripped 3 bases from V and 7 bases from J, with 12 bases between. The CDR3 runs 13 residues. The CDR3 DNA reads as TGTGCTAGTGGTTTAAACAGAGAACTTGGCTACACCTTC. Translated: CASGLNRELGYTF.

V and J are TRBV29-1 and TRBJ2-3; 11 nucleotides agree with TRBD2. J gave up 4 bases and V 0 bases, and 18 bases lay outside the gene matches. Germline CDR1 and CDR2: SQVTM and ANQGSEA. CDR3 size: 20 residues. The CDR3 nucleotides read TGCAGCGTTGAAGATCGGGTACTAGCGGGAGTTAAGGTCGATCCAGATACGCAGTATTTT. Translating it yields CSVEDRVLAGVKVDPDTQYF.

V is TRBV13 and J is TRBJ2-3, with TRBD1 identical over 8 bases. The germline V gene has CDR1 PRHDT and CDR2 FYEKMQ (reference sequence). The CDR3 is 15 residues long. V was pared by 3 bases and J by 2 bases, with 4 bases of the junction left unmatched. This chain's CDR3 is CASSFDRGFTDTQYF. The CDR3 DNA follows: TGTGCCAGCAGCTTCGACAGGGGTTTCACAGATACGCAGTATTTT.

This chain joins TRBV28 and TRBJ2-7; D possibly corresponds to TRBD1 (6 bases). CDR1 is MDHEN, CDR2 SYDVKM, per germline. Trimming removed 4 bases from V and 3 bases from J, with 13 bases in between. CDR3 length equals 14 residues. DNA of the CDR3: TGTGCCAGCAGTTCCCGGGACATTTTCTACGAGCAGTACTTC. The encoded protein is CASSSRDIFYEQYF.

Points on this clone: At one end, the junction sequence differs from germline, possibly due to a read error. The chain recombines TRBV6-6 with TRBJ2-1; D is possibly TRBD1 (6 bases). The germline CDR1 and CDR2 sequences are MNHNY and SVGAGI (reference sequence). CDR3 length: 11 residues. The CDR3 region is CASSYGDRQIF. As DNA, the CDR3 is TGTGCCAGCAGTTACGGCGACAGGCAGATCTTC.

J is TRBJ2-1 and V is TRBV11-2; the D is unclear. The germline CDR1 and CDR2 sequences are SGHAT and FQNNGV. CDR3 length: 15 amino acids. Trimming pared 0 bases from V and 4 bases from J, leaving 10 bases between. The CDR3 sequence: CASSLDSAAYNEQFF. In nucleotides, the CDR3 is TGTGCCAGCAGCTTAGATTCGGCGGCGTACAATGAGCAGTTCTTC.